This T cell receptor (beta chain) was found in a study of T-cell reconstitution after alpha-beta-depleted transplantation in children. V was clipped by 2 bases and J by 4 bases, with 15 bases between them. Germline CDR1 KGHSH, CDR2 LQKENI. There are 16 residues in the CDR3. The TCRbeta library was prepared with unique molecular identifiers. TCRdb called the PCR reads again in MiXCR, with one record for every CDR3 protein. This sample carries about 510,000 distinct CDR3 sequences, more than 9.5% of them seen once, and the ten largest clones take about 15%. Only a few counts were recorded for this clonotype. Its antigen is undetermined. Findings of the study overall: It was reported that alpha-beta T cells came from several hundred expanded graft clones (about two months after transplant). The main origin of T-cell counts and diversity one year after transplant was newly produced T cells.

This clonotype was sampled from a female patient aged 2 to 10 who had a stem cell transplant for aplastic anemia, so the T cells may come from the graft donor. Sequenced material: PBMCs, mostly from graft donor cells, taken 180 days after TCRalphabeta/CD19-depleted stem cell transplant. The chain couples TRBV18 to TRBJ1-5, with D unclear. The CDR3 sequence: CASSPGRTRGNQPQHF. CDR3 in DNA: TGTGCCAGCTCACCAGGCAGGACCCGAGGGAATCAGCCCCAGCATTTT.